A selection of T cell receptor beta chains follows, all from one sample in a study of human T cells and chemical hapten exposure. TCRdb reprocessed the RACE reads via MiXCR and lists one record per CDR3 protein. The table shows under 85,000 distinct CDR3 sequences, with approximately 10% occurring only once. The specimen comprised whole blood, sampled in connection with sensitization to the hapten diphenylcyclopropenone (DPC). The receptor set was obtained from a woman aged 50 to 65 with alopecia areata. Some clones in this sample may be carry-over from other donors' samples. The CDR3 runs from the conserved cysteine through the conserved F or W. A D gene is named only where the DNA matches it firmly. Clone size is given for some rows only: seen once, a few or many times, or a class if the clone is expanded.

j_call	clone_size	v_call	d_call	cdr3_aa	cdr3_nt
TRBJ2-7	.	TRBV7-9	TRBD1	CATEGQLSYEQYF	TGTGCCACCGAGGGACAGCTCTCGTACGAGCAGTACTTC
TRBJ2-7	.	TRBV29-1	TRBD2	CSVEREGPYEQYF	TGCAGCGTTGAACGGGAGGGCCCCTACGAGCAGTACTTC
TRBJ1-2	.	TRBV11-2	.	CASSLVGEDYGYTF	TGTGCCAGCAGCTTAGTCGGGGAGGACTATGGCTACACCTTC
TRBJ2-2	few	TRBV25-1	.	CATSGRDGTGELFF	TGTGCCACCTCTGGTAGGGATGGCACCGGGGAGCTGTTTTTT
TRBJ1-2	few	TRBV10-3	.	CAIRETGPYGGYTF	TGTGCCATCAGGGAGACAGGCCCCTATGGCGGCTACACCTTC
TRBJ1-1	many	TRBV29-1	.	CSVGSTEAFF	TGCAGCGTTGGGTCCACTGAAGCTTTCTTT
TRBJ2-7	many	TRBV11-2	TRBD1	CASSLRDRGREQYF	TGTGCCAGCAGCTTAAGGGACAGGGGGCGGGAGCAGTACTTC
TRBJ1-2	.	TRBV15	.	CATSRDTTAHGYTF	TGTGCCACCAGCAGAGATACCACTGCCCATGGCTACACCTTT
TRBJ2-3	.	TRBV3-1	TRBD2	CASSPPAAGETQYF	TGTGCCAGCAGCCCCCCTGCTGCGGGGGAAACGCAGTATTTT
TRBJ2-7	.	TRBV7-2	.	CASSLDRASPTREQYF	TGTGCCAGCAGCTTAGACCGGGCCTCGCCAACGCGCGAGCAGTACTTC